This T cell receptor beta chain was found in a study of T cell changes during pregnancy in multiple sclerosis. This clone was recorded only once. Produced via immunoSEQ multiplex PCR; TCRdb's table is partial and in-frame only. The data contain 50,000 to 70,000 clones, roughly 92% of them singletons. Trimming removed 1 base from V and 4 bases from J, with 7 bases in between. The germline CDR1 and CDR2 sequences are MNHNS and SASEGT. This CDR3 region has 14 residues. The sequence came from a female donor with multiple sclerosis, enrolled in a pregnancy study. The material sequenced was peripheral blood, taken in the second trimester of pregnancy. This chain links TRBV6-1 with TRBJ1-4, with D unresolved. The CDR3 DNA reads TGTGCCAGCAGTGAAGTGGTAGTTAATGAAAAACTGTTTTTT. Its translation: CASSEVVVNEKLFF.